One sample yielded the 10 T cell receptor beta chains listed below, sequenced in a study of T cells in Graves' hyperthyroidism and ophthalmopathy. TCR beta CDR3 regions were amplified from RNA transcripts. First-round RT-PCR of the TCR CDR3 relied on the HTBI primer set. From the multiplex PCR reads, TCRdb called clonotypes with MiXCR, one entry per CDR3 protein. The sample has around 520,000 distinct CDR3 sequences; around an eighth are singletons. Sequenced sample: blood. These TCRs come from a woman aged 18 to 35 with Graves' hyperthyroidism.

A few counts support this clonotype. A much more abundant neighbour one base away suggests this may be a read error. The chain employs TRBV5-1 and TRBJ2-4; 11 bases are shared with TRBD2. The junction had 7 bases not matched to a gene; V was cut back by 0 bases and J by 8 bases. The germline gives CDR1 SGHRS, CDR2 YFSETQ. The CDR3 covers 16 residues. The CDR3 nucleotides read TGCGCCAGCAGCTTGGCCCAGCTAGCGGGAGGACACATTCAGTACTTC. It codes for CASSLAQLAGGHIQYF.

There are many counts of this clonotype. The genes are TRBV30 and TRBJ1-2, with 11 bases that match TRBD1. CDR3 length: 12 residues. V lost 5 bases to trimming and J lost 8 bases; unmatched junction nucleotides: 4. The germline V gene has CDR1 GTSNPN and CDR2 SVGIG (reference sequence). The CDR3 loop is CAWADRGRGYTF. The CDR3, as DNA: TGTGCCTGGGCGGACAGGGGGCGAGGCTACACCTTC. The full variable domain, its missing parts supplied by reference TRBV30 and TRBJ1-2, is SQTIHQWPATLVQPVGSPLSLECTVEGTSNPNLYWYRQAAGRGLQLLFYSVGIGQISSEVPQNLSASRPQDRQFILSSKKLLLSDSGFYLCAWADRGRGYTFGSGTRLTVV.

The chain couples TRBV6-1 to TRBJ1-2; the D is unclear. V was pared by 6 bases and J by 1 base, with 9 bases between. From germline, CDR1 is MNHNS and CDR2 SASEGT. CDR3 length: 13 residues. The CDR3: CASRPQVNYGYTF. CDR3 coding DNA: TGTGCCAGCAGGCCTCAGGTTAACTATGGCTACACCTTC.

This clonotype turned up a few times. This rearrangement joins TRBV12-3 or TRBV12-4 to TRBJ2-5; no reliable D call. V lost 3 bases, J lost 3 bases, and 8 bases lay in between. This CDR3 spans 13 amino acids. This CDR3 reads CASSLRRKETQYF. DNA for the CDR3: TGTGCCAGCAGTTTGAGGAGAAAAGAGACCCAGTACTTC.

The V call is TRBV19, the J call TRBJ2-5; no firm D call. V dropped 3 bases and J dropped 1 base, with 3 bases sitting between them. This CDR3 has 12 amino acids. Germline lookup yields CDR1 LNHDA and CDR2 SQIVND (reference sequence). CDR3 region: CASSMPQETQYF. CDR3 coding DNA: TGTGCCAGTAGTATGCCCCAAGAGACCCAGTACTTC.

The genes are TRBV19 and TRBJ1-2; 7 bases are shared with TRBD1. The trim removed 4 bases at V and 1 base at J, leaving 6 bases unmatched. CDR1 and CDR2 (germline): LNHDA, SQIVND (reference sequence). The CDR3 loop spans 15 amino acids. CDR3 nucleotides: TGTGCCAGTAGTAGTCCCGGGACAGTTAACTATGGCTACACCTTC. Translation: CASSSPGTVNYGYTF.

With regard to this clonotype: This may stem from a read error, because a much larger clone lies one nucleotide away. This sequence joins TRBV18 and TRBJ1-2; possible D gene TRBD1, 5 bases. Germline-derived CDR1 and CDR2 are KGHSH and LQKENI. This CDR3 region has 13 residues. The CDR3 nucleotides read TGTGCCAGCTCACCAGATATTGACAGAGGCTGCACCTTC. Its translation is CASSPDIDRGCTF.

The sample holds many counts of this clonotype. The rearrangement uses TRBV29-1 and TRBJ2-5; 9 bases are a match to TRBD1. Germline V CDR1 and CDR2: SQVTM, ANQGSEA. Trimming cost V 8 bases and J 2 bases; bases outside gene matches: 6. The CDR3 runs 13 residues. CDR3 protein: CSFRDRVQETQYF. The DNA of the CDR3 is TGCAGCTTCCGGGACAGGGTTCAAGAGACCCAGTACTTC.

The table lists this clonotype with a few counts. The chain couples TRBV19 to TRBJ2-5, with D hard to call. V was cut by 4 bases and J by 2 bases, with 8 bases left in between. The CDR3 has 13 amino acids. Germline CDR1 is LNHDA and CDR2 is SQIVND (reference sequence). This CDR3 reads CASSNRFQETQYF. The CDR3 nucleotides are TGTGCCAGTAGTAACCGCTTTCAAGAGACCCAGTACTTC.

At least ten counts were recorded for this clonotype. The V gene is TRBV12-3 or TRBV12-4, the J gene TRBJ1-5, with TRBD1 matching 11 bases. V dropped 6 bases and J dropped 6; count of bases not matched to a gene: 1. This CDR3 is built from 13 residues. The CDR3 spells CASRGQGGQPQHF. DNA of the CDR3: TGTGCCAGCAGGGGACAGGGGGGTCAGCCCCAGCATTTT.